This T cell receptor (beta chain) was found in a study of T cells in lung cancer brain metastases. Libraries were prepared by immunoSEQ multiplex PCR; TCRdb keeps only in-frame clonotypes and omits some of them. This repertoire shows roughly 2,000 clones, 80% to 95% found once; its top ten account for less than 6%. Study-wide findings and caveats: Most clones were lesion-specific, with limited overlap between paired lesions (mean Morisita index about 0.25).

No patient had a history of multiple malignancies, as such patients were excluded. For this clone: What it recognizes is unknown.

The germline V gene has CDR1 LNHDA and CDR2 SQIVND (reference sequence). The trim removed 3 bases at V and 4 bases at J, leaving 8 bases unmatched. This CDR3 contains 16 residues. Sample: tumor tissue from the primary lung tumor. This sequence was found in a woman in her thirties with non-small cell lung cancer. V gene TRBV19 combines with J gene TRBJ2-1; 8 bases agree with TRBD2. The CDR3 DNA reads TGTGCCAGTAGTATCTCGCTGTCTAGCGGGTACAATGAGCAGTTCTTC. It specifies CASSISLSSGYNEQFF.